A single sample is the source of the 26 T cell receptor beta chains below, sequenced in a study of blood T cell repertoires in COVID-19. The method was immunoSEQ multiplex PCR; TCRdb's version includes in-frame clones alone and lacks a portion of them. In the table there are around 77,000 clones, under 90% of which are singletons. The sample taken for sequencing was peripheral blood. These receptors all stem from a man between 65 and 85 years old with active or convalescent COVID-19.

CDR3 protein: CASSTPGQWWETQYF. The CDR3 DNA sequence: TGCGCCAGCAGCACTCCGGGACAGTGGTGGGAGACCCAGTACTTC. The chain combines TRBV10-2 with TRBJ2-5; 7 bases agree with TRBD1. Germline V gene data show CDR1 as WSHSY and CDR2 as SAAADI. The CDR3 extends over 15 amino acids. V was clipped by 6 bases and J by 5 bases; unmatched bases: 12.

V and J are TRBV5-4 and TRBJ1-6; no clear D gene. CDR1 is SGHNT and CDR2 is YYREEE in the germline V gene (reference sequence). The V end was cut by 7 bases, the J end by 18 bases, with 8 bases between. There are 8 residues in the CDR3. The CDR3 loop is CASPGSHF. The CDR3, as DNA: TGTGCCAGCCCGGGTTCCCACTTT.

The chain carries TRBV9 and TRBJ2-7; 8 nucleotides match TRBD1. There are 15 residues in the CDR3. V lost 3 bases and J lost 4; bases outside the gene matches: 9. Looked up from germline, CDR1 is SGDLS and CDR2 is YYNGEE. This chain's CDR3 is CASSGGGQGNYEQYF. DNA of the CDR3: TGTGCCAGCAGCGGGGGTGGACAGGGTAATTACGAGCAGTACTTC. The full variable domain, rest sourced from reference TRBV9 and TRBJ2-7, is DSGVTQTPKHLITATGQRVTLRCSPRSGDLSVYWYQQSLDQGLQFLIQYYNGEERAKGNILERFSAQQFPDLHSELNLSSLELGDSALYFCASSGGGQGNYEQYFGPGTRLTVT.

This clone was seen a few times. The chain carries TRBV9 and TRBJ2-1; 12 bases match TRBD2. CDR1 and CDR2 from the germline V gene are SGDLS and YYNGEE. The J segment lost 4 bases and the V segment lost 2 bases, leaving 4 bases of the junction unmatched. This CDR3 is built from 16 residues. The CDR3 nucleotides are TGTGCCAGCAGCGTTGGGCTAGCGGGAGGGTACAATGAGCAGTTCTTC. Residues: CASSVGLAGGYNEQFF.

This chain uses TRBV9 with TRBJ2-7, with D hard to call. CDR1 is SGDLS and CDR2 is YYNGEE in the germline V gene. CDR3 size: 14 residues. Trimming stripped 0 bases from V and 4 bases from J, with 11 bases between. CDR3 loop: CASSVDPGSYEQYF. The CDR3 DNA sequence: TGTGCCAGCAGCGTAGATCCAGGTTCGTACGAGCAGTACTTC.

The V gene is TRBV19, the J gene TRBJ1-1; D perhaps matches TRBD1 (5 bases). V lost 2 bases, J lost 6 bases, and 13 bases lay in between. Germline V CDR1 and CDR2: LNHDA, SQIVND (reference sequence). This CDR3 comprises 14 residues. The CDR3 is CASSISSGLAEAFF. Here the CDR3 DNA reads TGTGCCAGTAGTATATCTTCAGGGTTGGCTGAAGCTTTCTTT.

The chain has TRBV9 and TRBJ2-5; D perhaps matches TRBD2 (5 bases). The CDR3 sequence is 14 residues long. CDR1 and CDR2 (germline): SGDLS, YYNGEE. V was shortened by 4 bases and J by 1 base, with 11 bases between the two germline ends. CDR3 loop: CASSSDYFQETQYF. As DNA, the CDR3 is TGTGCCAGCAGCTCCGACTATTTCCAAGAGACCCAGTACTTC. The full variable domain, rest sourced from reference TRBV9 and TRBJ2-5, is DSGVTQTPKHLITATGQRVTLRCSPRSGDLSVYWYQQSLDQGLQFLIQYYNGEERAKGNILERFSAQQFPDLHSELNLSSLELGDSALYFCASSSDYFQETQYFGPGTRLLVL.

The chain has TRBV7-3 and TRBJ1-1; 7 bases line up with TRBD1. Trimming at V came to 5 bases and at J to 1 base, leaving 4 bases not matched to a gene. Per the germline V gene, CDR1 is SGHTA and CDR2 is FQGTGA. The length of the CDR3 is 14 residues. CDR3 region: CASSAGGRNTEAFF. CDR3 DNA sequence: TGTGCCAGCAGCGCAGGGGGTAGGAACACTGAAGCTTTCTTT.

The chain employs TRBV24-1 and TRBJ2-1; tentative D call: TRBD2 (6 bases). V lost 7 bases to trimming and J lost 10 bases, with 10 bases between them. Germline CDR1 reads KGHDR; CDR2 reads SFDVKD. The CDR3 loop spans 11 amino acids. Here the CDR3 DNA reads TGTGCCACCAGCGCGGGGTGGGAGCAGTTCTTC. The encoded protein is CATSAGWEQFF.

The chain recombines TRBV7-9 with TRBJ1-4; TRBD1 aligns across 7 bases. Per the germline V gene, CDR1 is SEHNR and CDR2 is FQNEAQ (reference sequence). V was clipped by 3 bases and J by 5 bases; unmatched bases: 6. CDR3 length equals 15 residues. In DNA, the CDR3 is TGTGCCAGCAGCTTCGAGGGGGCTGGGAATGAAAAACTGTTTTTT. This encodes CASSFEGAGNEKLFF.

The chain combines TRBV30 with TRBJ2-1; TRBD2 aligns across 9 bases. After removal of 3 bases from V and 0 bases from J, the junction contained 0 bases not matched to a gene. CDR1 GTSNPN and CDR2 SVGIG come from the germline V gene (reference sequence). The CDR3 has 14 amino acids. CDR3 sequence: CAWRTSGSYNEQFF. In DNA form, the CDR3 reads TGTGCCTGGAGGACTAGCGGCTCCTACAATGAGCAGTTCTTC.

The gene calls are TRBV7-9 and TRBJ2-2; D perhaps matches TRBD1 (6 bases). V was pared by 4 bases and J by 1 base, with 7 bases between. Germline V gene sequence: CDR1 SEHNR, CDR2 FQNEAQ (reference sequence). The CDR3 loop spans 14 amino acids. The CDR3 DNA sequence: TGTGCCAGCAGCTCGGGACAGAACACCGGGGAGCTGTTTTTT. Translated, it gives CASSSGQNTGELFF.

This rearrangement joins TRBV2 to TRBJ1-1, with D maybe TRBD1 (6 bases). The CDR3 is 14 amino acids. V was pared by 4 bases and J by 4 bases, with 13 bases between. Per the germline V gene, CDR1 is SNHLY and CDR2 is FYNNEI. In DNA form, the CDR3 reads TGTGCCAGCAGTGCTAGTAGGGGGGGCACTGAAGCTTTCTTT. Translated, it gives CASSASRGGTEAFF.

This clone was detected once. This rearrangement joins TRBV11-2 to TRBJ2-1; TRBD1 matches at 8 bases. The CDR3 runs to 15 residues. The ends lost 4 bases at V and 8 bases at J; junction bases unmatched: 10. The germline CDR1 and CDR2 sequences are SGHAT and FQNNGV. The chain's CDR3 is CASSSLRQGAHEQFF. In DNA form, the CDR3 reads TGTGCCAGCAGCTCCCTGAGGCAGGGGGCCCATGAGCAGTTCTTC.

The CDR3 DNA sequence: TGTGCCAGCAGCCAAGTTAGTAAGCGGTCACCCCTCCACTTT. Its protein product is CASSQVSKRSPLHF. The chain recombines TRBV3-1 (or the pseudogene TRBV3-2) with TRBJ1-6, with no clear D. The ends were cut back, 1 base at V and 10 bases at J, with 11 bases in the middle. CDR1 LGHDT and CDR2 YNNKEL come from the germline V gene (reference sequence). The CDR3 is 14 residues long.

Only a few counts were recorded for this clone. This CDR3 is CASSPGQGDQPQHF. Written as DNA, the CDR3 is TGCGCCAGCAGCCCGGGACAGGGCGATCAGCCCCAGCATTTT. The chain uses TRBV5-1 and TRBJ1-5; 9 bases are a match to TRBD1. Trimming cost V 4 bases and J 5 bases; bases outside gene matches: 4. This CDR3 comprises 14 residues. The germline gives CDR1 SGHRS, CDR2 YFSETQ.

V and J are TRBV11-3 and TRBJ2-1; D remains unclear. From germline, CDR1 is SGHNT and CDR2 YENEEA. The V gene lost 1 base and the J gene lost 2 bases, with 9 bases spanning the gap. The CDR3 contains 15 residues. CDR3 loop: CASSLGGGAYNEQFF. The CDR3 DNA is TGTGCCAGCAGCTTAGGTGGTGGAGCCTACAATGAGCAGTTCTTC.

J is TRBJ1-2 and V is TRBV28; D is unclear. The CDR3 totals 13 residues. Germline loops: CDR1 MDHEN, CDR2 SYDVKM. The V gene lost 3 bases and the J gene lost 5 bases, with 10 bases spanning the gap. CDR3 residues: CASSFPQNYGYTF. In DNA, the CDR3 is TGTGCCAGCAGTTTCCCACAGAATTATGGCTACACCTTC.

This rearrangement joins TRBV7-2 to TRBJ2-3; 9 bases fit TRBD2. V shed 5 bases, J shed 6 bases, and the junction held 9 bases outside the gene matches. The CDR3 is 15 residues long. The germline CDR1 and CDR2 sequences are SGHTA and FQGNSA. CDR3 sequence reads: CASSRGGGWVDTQYF. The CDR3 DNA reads TGTGCCAGCAGCCGCGGGGGGGGCTGGGTTGATACGCAGTATTTT.

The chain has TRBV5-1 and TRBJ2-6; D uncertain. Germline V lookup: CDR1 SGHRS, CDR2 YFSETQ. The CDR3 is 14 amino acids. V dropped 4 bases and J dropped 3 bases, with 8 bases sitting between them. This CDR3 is CASSNGGGANVLTF. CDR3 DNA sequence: TGCGCCAGCAGCAACGGTGGTGGGGCCAACGTCCTGACTTTC.

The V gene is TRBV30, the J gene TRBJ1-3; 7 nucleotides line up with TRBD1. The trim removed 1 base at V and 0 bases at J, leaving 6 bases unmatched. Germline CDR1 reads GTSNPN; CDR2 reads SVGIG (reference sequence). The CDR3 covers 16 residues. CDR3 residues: CAWSGQGHISGNTIYF. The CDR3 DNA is TGTGCCTGGAGTGGACAGGGCCACATCTCTGGAAACACCATATATTTT.

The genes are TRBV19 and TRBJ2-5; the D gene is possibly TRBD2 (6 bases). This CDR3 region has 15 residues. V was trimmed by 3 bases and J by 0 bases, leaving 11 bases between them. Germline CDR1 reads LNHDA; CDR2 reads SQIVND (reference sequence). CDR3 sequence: CASSIAGTYQETQYF. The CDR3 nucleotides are TGTGCCAGTAGTATCGCGGGAACCTACCAAGAGACCCAGTACTTC.

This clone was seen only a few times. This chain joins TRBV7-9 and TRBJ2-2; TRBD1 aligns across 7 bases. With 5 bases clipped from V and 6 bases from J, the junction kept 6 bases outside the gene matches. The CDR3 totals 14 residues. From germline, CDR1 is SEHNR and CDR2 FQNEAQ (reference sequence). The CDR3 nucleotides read TGTGCCAGCAGCCCTACCCAGGGGGCCGGGGAGCTGTTTTTT. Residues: CASSPTQGAGELFF.

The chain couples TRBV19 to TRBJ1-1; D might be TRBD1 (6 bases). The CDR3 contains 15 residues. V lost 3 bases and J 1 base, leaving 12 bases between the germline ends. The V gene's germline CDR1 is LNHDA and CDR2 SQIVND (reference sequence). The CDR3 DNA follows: TGTGCCAGTAGTATGGTGGGGGCGGGGAACACTGAAGCTTTCTTT. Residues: CASSMVGAGNTEAFF.

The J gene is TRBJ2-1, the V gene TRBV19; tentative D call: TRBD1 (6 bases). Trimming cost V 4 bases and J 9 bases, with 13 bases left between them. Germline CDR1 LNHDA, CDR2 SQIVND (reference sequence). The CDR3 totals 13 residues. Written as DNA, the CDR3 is TGTGCCAGTAGTAGGGACACTAGGAGTGAGCAGTTCTTC. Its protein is CASSRDTRSEQFF.

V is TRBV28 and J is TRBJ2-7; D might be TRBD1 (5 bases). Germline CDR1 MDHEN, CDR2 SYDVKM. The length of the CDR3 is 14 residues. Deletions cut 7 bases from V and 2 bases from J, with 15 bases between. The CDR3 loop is CASTLSGPTYEQYF. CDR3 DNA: TGTGCCAGCACCCTCTCAGGGCCTACCTACGAGCAGTACTTC.